These 23 T cell receptor beta chains were all obtained from the same sample, sequenced in a study of circulating and synovial CD4+ cells in juvenile arthritis. Sequencing used immunoSEQ multiplex PCR; TCRdb keeps in-frame clones, though not all of them. This sample yields roughly 32,000 clones, of which over 90% are seen a single time; approximately 0.68% belongs to the top ten. The specimen sequenced was CD4+ T cells from blood. These receptors originate from a human donor with juvenile idiopathic arthritis.

In this sample, this clone turned up once. The chain carries TRBV30 and TRBJ2-5, with 9 bases lining up with TRBD1. The J segment lost 11 bases and the V segment lost 1 base, leaving 8 bases of the junction unmatched. The V gene's germline CDR1 is GTSNPN and CDR2 SVGIG (reference sequence). This CDR3 contains 13 residues. CDR3 coding DNA: TGTGCCTGGAGTGCTTCCCGACAGGGGGAGCAGTACTTC. This encodes CAWSASRQGEQYF.

V gene TRBV10-1 combines with J gene TRBJ1-1, with 7 nucleotides matching TRBD1. Germline V CDR1 and CDR2: WNHNN, SYGVQD (reference sequence). V lost 6 bases to trimming and J lost 1 base; unmatched junction nucleotides: 5. The CDR3 totals 14 residues. The CDR3 spells CASREGQRNTEAFF. CDR3 sequence (DNA): TGCGCCAGCAGGGAGGGACAGAGGAACACTGAAGCTTTCTTT.

Only one count was recorded for this clone. The V and J genes are TRBV7-9 and TRBJ2-3, with D tentatively TRBD2 (6 bases). Germline V CDR1 and CDR2: SEHNR, FQNEAQ (reference sequence). V lost 5 bases to trimming and J lost 2 bases, with 17 bases between them. The length of the CDR3 is 16 residues. The CDR3 loop reads CASSRHQSGATDTQYF. The CDR3 coding sequence is TGTGCCAGCAGCCGACACCAATCGGGAGCCACAGATACGCAGTATTTT.

The chain has TRBV29-1 and TRBJ2-7; 8 bases match TRBD2. This CDR3 is built from 14 residues. V gave up 6 bases and J gave up 3 bases; unmatched junction bases: 10. From germline, CDR1 is SQVTM and CDR2 ANQGSEA. CDR3 sequence reads: CSVKHKLADYEQYF. The CDR3, as DNA: TGCAGCGTCAAACACAAACTAGCGGACTACGAGCAGTACTTC.

The chain links TRBV23-1 to TRBJ2-1; 7 bases fit TRBD2. TRBV23-1 is known as an ORF, though its function is uncertain. V lost 2 bases, J lost 4 bases, and 8 bases stayed unmatched. This CDR3 has 16 residues. The DNA of the CDR3 is TGCGCCAGCAGTCAAACCGGGGGGACCTTTTACAATGAGCAGTTCTTC. This codes for CASSQTGGTFYNEQFF.

This rearrangement joins TRBV7-6 to TRBJ2-1; TRBD1 matches at 9 bases. V lost 5 bases to trimming and J lost 1 base; unmatched junction nucleotides: 9. Germline V gene data show CDR1 as SGHVS and CDR2 as FNYEAQ. CDR3 size: 17 residues. CDR3 coding DNA: TGTGCCAGCAGCCGAAGGACAGGGGTGGGGTCCTACAATGAGCAGTTCTTC. Its translation is CASSRRTGVGSYNEQFF.

V usage is TRBV7-3 and J usage is TRBJ2-7; 7 positions match TRBD2. This CDR3 region has 14 residues. Germline loops: CDR1 SGHTA, CDR2 FQGTGA. The trim removed 6 bases at V and 3 bases at J, leaving 8 bases unmatched. For the CDR3, the DNA is TGTGCCAGCAGAGATTCAGAGCGGGGCTACGAGCAGTACTTC. Residues: CASRDSERGYEQYF.

The V gene is TRBV28, the J gene TRBJ2-7, with D tentatively TRBD2 (5 bases). Trimming left V 8 bases short and J 0 bases short, with 17 bases between. The CDR3 runs 15 residues. Germline assignment: CDR1 MDHEN and CDR2 SYDVKM. DNA for the CDR3: TGTGCCAGCCCTAGCATGAGACTTAACTCCTACGAGCAGTACTTC. Translating it yields CASPSMRLNSYEQYF.

This sequence joins TRBV7-8 and TRBJ2-1, with 8 bases identical to TRBD2. Germline lookup yields CDR1 SGHVS and CDR2 FQNEAQ. Losses at the gene ends were 1 base for V and 5 bases for J; bases not matched to a gene: 13. This CDR3 comprises 18 residues. CDR3 in DNA: TGTGCCAGCAGCTTAGTATACCCGACTAGCGCAGAAAACAATGAGCAGTTCTTC. This translates into CASSLVYPTSAENNEQFF. Full variable domain (missing parts from reference TRBV7-8 and TRBJ2-1): GAGVSQSPRYKVAKRGQDVALRCDPISGHVSLFWYQQALGQGPEFLTYFQNEAQLDKSGLPSDRFFAERPEGSVSTLKIQRTQQEDSAVYLCASSLVYPTSAENNEQFFGPGTRLTVL.

V is TRBV5-5 and J is TRBJ2-1; 7 bases are shared with TRBD1. The germline V gene encodes CDR1 SGHKS and CDR2 YYEKEE (reference sequence). The CDR3 consists of 18 residues. Trimming cost V 4 bases and J 0 bases; bases outside gene matches: 13. CDR3 region: CASSRTGTALNSYNEQFF. CDR3 sequence (DNA): TGTGCCAGCAGCCGAACCGGGACAGCACTTAACTCCTACAATGAGCAGTTCTTC.

This chain links TRBV7-6 with TRBJ1-6; unclear D gene. Looked up from germline, CDR1 is SGHVS and CDR2 is FNYEAQ. CDR3 size: 12 residues. With 5 bases removed from V and 5 bases from J, the gap between germline ends came to 4 bases. The CDR3 DNA reads TGTGCCAGCAGCCTAAATAATTCACCCCTCCACTTT. Translating it yields CASSLNNSPLHF.

J is TRBJ2-5 and V is TRBV6-5; D is unresolved. The J call is in doubt because the DNA end fits TRBJ2-7 better. Germline assignment: CDR1 MNHEY and CDR2 SVGAGI. The CDR3 loop spans 15 amino acids. CDR3 region: CASSYSKGKNYEQYF. The CDR3 DNA reads as TGTGCCAGCAGTTACTCGAAAGGAAAAAACTACGAGCAGTACTTC.

The chain uses TRBV19 and TRBJ1-1; 8 nucleotides align to TRBD1. This CDR3 spans 15 amino acids. CDR1 LNHDA and CDR2 SQIVND come from the germline V gene (reference sequence). V trimming: 7 bases; J trimming: 3 bases; junction bases outside the gene matches: 10. In DNA form, the CDR3 reads TGTGCCAGTAACCTGGCAGGGGGCGCGGACACTGAAGCTTTCTTT. Amino acid sequence: CASNLAGGADTEAFF.

This sequence joins TRBV5-1 and TRBJ2-7; no clear D gene. V was shortened by 1 base and J by 3 bases, with 5 bases between the two germline ends. This CDR3 spans 12 amino acids. The germline V gene encodes CDR1 SGHRS and CDR2 YFSETQ. In DNA, the CDR3 is TGCGCCAGCAGCTTGACAGACTACGAGCAGTACTTC. As protein: CASSLTDYEQYF.

The rearrangement links TRBV5-1 to TRBJ2-5, with D perhaps TRBD2 (5 bases). Trimming took off 3 bases at V and 5 bases at J, with 17 bases between the two ends. This CDR3 is 15 amino acids long. Looked up from germline, CDR1 is SGHRS and CDR2 is YFSETQ. The CDR3 coding sequence is TGCGCCAGCAGCTCCATGGACCCGAGAGGGGAGACCCAGTACTTC. It specifies CASSSMDPRGETQYF.

The rearrangement uses TRBV28 and TRBJ2-1; 12 nucleotides match TRBD2. Trimming took 4 bases from V and 0 from J; bases not matched to a gene: 7. This CDR3 has 18 residues. The germline gives CDR1 MDHEN, CDR2 SYDVKM. CDR3 protein: CASSSLAGGEGSYNEQFF. CDR3 nucleotides: TGTGCCAGCAGTTCACTAGCGGGAGGAGAGGGCTCCTACAATGAGCAGTTCTTC.

The J gene is TRBJ2-5, the V gene TRBV29-1; a possible D gene is TRBD1 (6 bases). The V and J ends lost 4 bases and 2 bases respectively, with 14 bases between them. There are 14 residues in the CDR3. Germline V gene sequence: CDR1 SQVTM, CDR2 ANQGSEA. This CDR3 is CSVGQATGQETQYF. Here the CDR3 DNA reads TGCAGCGTTGGACAGGCCACAGGGCAAGAGACCCAGTACTTC.

Of note for this clone: Compared with germline, one end of the junction differs, possibly owing to a read error. The identical CDR3 is also encoded by other nucleotide sequences in the sample. The J gene is TRBJ1-6, the V gene TRBV5-4, with unresolved D. Germline assignment: CDR1 SGHNT and CDR2 YYREEE (reference sequence). The CDR3 is 16 residues long. The CDR3 reads CASSLERVSYNSPLHF. In DNA form, the CDR3 reads TGTGCCAGCAGCTTAGAACGGGTCTCCTATAATTCCCCCCTCCACTTT. The full variable domain, in which reference TRBV5-4 and TRBJ1-6 provide the parts outside the CDR3, is ETGVTQSPTHLIKTRGQQVTLRCSSQSGHNTVSWYQQALGQGPQFIFQYYREEENGRGNFPPRFSGLQFPNYSSELNVNALELDDSALYLCASSLERVSYNSPLHFGNGTRLTVT.

This chain joins TRBV7-6 and TRBJ1-2, with unresolved D. Germline values: CDR1 SGHVS, CDR2 FNYEAQ. V lost 1 base, J lost 6 bases, and 15 bases lay in between. The CDR3 has 15 residues. The CDR3 reads CASSLEGQAFHGYTF. CDR3 DNA sequence: TGTGCCAGCAGCTTAGAAGGTCAGGCATTCCATGGCTACACCTTC.

Points on this clone: Other nucleotide sequences from this sample produce the same CDR3. The chain is built from TRBV5-1 and TRBJ2-3; maybe TRBD1 (6 bases). The CDR3 has 14 residues. CDR1 is SGHRS and CDR2 is YFSETQ in the germline V gene. V lost 5 bases and J lost 6, with 16 bases in between. In DNA form, the CDR3 reads TGCGCCAGCAGGACAACAGGGTCGACGGATACGCAGTATTTT. As protein: CASRTTGSTDTQYF.

This rearrangement joins TRBV23-1 to TRBJ2-5; maybe TRBD2 (5 bases). TRBV23-1 is an ORF, with its function uncertain. The CDR3 runs 14 residues. Trimming removed 0 bases from V and 2 bases from J, with 7 bases in between. The CDR3 region has the DNA TGCGCCAGCAGTCAATCGGGCGGGCAAGAGACCCAGTACTTC. Its translation: CASSQSGGQETQYF.

The V gene is TRBV19, the J gene TRBJ2-3; TRBD2 matches 9 bases. V lost 3 bases to trimming and J lost 2 bases; unmatched junction nucleotides: 6. The germline V gene encodes CDR1 LNHDA and CDR2 SQIVND (reference sequence). This CDR3 is built from 16 residues. This chain's CDR3 is CASSMRLAGTTDTQYF. For the CDR3, the DNA is TGTGCCAGTAGTATGCGTCTAGCGGGAACCACAGATACGCAGTATTTT.

This sequence joins TRBV29-1 and TRBJ2-5; 8 positions match TRBD1. Germline CDR1 SQVTM, CDR2 ANQGSEA. The CDR3 contains 12 residues. J gave up 5 bases and V 8 bases, and 7 bases lay outside the gene matches. The CDR3 sequence is CSLGTGGETQYF. The CDR3 coding sequence is TGCAGCCTAGGAACAGGGGGGGAGACCCAGTACTTC.